What follows are 25 T cell receptor beta chains derived from one specimen sequenced in a study of CD8+ T cells in alopecia areata. As the sequencing template, cDNA was produced by extracting RNA and reverse transcribing it. Method: immunoSEQ multiplex PCR; TCRdb's copy keeps in-frame clones and lacks some. The table lists 200,000 to 250,000 clones, 57% of them singletons. Here the sequenced sample was CD4+ T cells sorted from blood, taken at week 0. The receptors come from a human donor with alopecia areata.

This clone was detected ten times or more. The DNA of the CDR3 is TGTGCCAGCAGTTACCTAGCAACAAGGAGGGACACTGAAGCTTTCTTT. Residues: CASSYLATRRDTEAFF. The chain is built from TRBV6-5 and TRBJ1-1; D is undetermined. This CDR3 region has 16 residues. The germline CDR1 and CDR2 sequences are MNHEY and SVGAGI. Trimming cost V 2 bases and J 3 bases, with 16 bases left between them.

CDR3 sequence: CASSNGQGGNSPLHF. In DNA, the CDR3 is TGCGCCAGCAGTAATGGCCAGGGAGGGAACTCACCCCTCCACTTT. The chain combines TRBV5-1 with TRBJ1-6; tentative D call: TRBD1 (5 bases). V was shortened by 5 bases and J by 10 bases, with 19 bases between the two germline ends. Germline V gene sequence: CDR1 SGHRS, CDR2 YFSETQ. The CDR3 is 15 amino acids.

CDR3 sequence reads: CASSFWGEETQYF. The CDR3 bases are TGTGCCAGCAGCTTCTGGGGGGAAGAGACCCAGTACTTC. The chain is built from TRBV7-9 and TRBJ2-5; perhaps TRBD2 as D (6 bases). CDR3 size: 13 residues. The germline gives CDR1 SEHNR, CDR2 FQNEAQ (reference sequence). The germline V and J ends were trimmed by 3 bases and 3 bases, with 8 bases remaining between them.

This clone was found a few times. The chain uses TRBV4-1 and TRBJ2-6, with TRBD2 identical over 9 bases. The V segment lost 4 bases and the J segment 4 bases; nucleotides outside the gene matches: 20. The CDR3 is 21 residues long. Germline V gives CDR1 MGHRA, CDR2 YSYEKL. CDR3 sequence: CASSPRLAALLRLGGANVLTF. CDR3 coding DNA: TGCGCCAGCAGCCCCCGACTAGCGGCCCTCCTACGACTCGGAGGGGCCAACGTCCTGACTTTC.

The V call is TRBV29-1, the J call TRBJ1-2; possible D gene TRBD1, 5 bases. Deletions cut 5 bases from V and 7 bases from J, with 17 bases between. Germline assignment: CDR1 SQVTM and CDR2 ANQGSEA. This CDR3 comprises 13 residues. The CDR3 is CSVLTEVGSGYTF. CDR3 sequence (DNA): TGCAGCGTTCTGACAGAAGTGGGAAGTGGCTACACCTTC.

The chain uses TRBV15 and TRBJ2-1, with D perhaps given as TRBD1 or TRBD2 (6 bases each). The CDR3 contains 15 residues. V gave up 5 bases and J gave up 8 bases, with 19 bases separating them. The germline V gene has CDR1 LNHNV and CDR2 YYDKDF (reference sequence). CDR3: CATSRGTPKFDEQFF. The CDR3 DNA reads TGTGCCACCAGCCGCGGGACACCAAAATTCGATGAGCAGTTCTTC.

The chain is built from TRBV7-9 and TRBJ1-3; D is uncertain. Trimming pared 0 bases from V and 4 bases from J, leaving 4 bases between. Per the germline V gene, CDR1 is SEHNR and CDR2 is FQNEAQ (reference sequence). This CDR3 region has 13 residues. CDR3: CASSLAEGNTIYF. In DNA form, the CDR3 reads TGTGCCAGCAGCTTAGCGGAGGGAAACACCATATATTTT.

J is TRBJ1-6 and V is TRBV30; D might be TRBD1 (6 bases). The CDR3 spans 14 residues. V was trimmed by 8 bases and J by 14 bases, leaving 25 bases between them. Germline V CDR1 and CDR2: GTSNPN, SVGIG (reference sequence). The CDR3 protein is CATEQPGPYRALHF. DNA for the CDR3: TGTGCCACCGAACAGCCGGGACCCTACAGGGCCCTCCACTTT. The entire variable domain, with the rest obtained from reference TRBV30 and TRBJ1-6, is as follows: SQTIHQWPATLVQPVGSPLSLECTVEGTSNPNLYWYRQAAGRGLQLLFYSVGIGQISSEVPQNLSASRPQDRQFILSSKKLLLSDSGFYLCATEQPGPYRALHFGNGTRLTVT.

This chain connects TRBV11-3 to TRBJ2-5, with D maybe TRBD2 (6 bases). CDR3 length: 14 amino acids. Germline lookup yields CDR1 SGHNT and CDR2 YENEEA. The V end was cut by 3 bases, the J end by 5 bases, with 13 bases between. CDR3 region: CASSFPQGGETQYF. The CDR3 DNA is TGTGCCAGCAGCTTTCCCCAGGGAGGTGAGACCCAGTACTTC.

This sequence joins TRBV6-5 and TRBJ2-7; D possibly corresponds to TRBD2 (5 bases). Between the trimmed V and J ends, which lost 5 bases and 2 bases, there was a span of 13 bases. CDR1 and CDR2 from the germline V gene are MNHEY and SVGAGI. This CDR3 contains 14 residues. For the CDR3, the DNA is TGTGCCAGCAGTGAGGGTCAGAACCCCTACGAGCAGTACTTC. It encodes CASSEGQNPYEQYF.

The rearrangement joins TRBV5-4 to TRBJ1-2; possibly TRBD1 for D (6 bases). Trimming stripped 4 bases from V and 4 bases from J, with 20 bases between. The length of the CDR3 is 16 residues. Germline V gene lookup returns CDR1 SGHNT and CDR2 YYREEE (reference sequence). CDR3 sequence: CASSQGAGQKGYGYTF. The CDR3, as DNA: TGTGCCAGCAGCCAGGGAGCAGGACAGAAAGGCTATGGCTACACCTTC.

The count of this clone is one. The chain carries TRBV9 and TRBJ1-6; D ambiguous. Germline V CDR1 and CDR2: SGDLS, YYNGEE. CDR3 size: 12 residues. Trimming took off 7 bases at V and 8 bases at J, with 10 bases between the two ends. CDR3 loop: CASAAAHSPLHF. In nucleotides, the CDR3 is TGTGCCAGCGCGGCCGCCCATTCACCCCTCCACTTT. Filled out from reference TRBV9 and TRBJ1-6, the complete variable domain reads DSGVTQTPKHLITATGQRVTLRCSPRSGDLSVYWYQQSLDQGLQFLIQYYNGEERAKGNILERFSAQQFPDLHSELNLSSLELGDSALYFCASAAAHSPLHFGNGTRLTVT.

The chain uses TRBV2 and TRBJ1-2, with D perhaps matching TRBD1 (5 bases). Germline CDR1 reads SNHLY; CDR2 reads FYNNEI. There are 11 residues in the CDR3. With 6 bases removed from V and 9 bases from J, the gap between germline ends came to 11 bases. For the CDR3, the DNA is TGTGCCAGCAGACAGGTTTTTCGCTACACCTTC. Amino acids: CASRQVFRYTF.

The gene calls are TRBV6-1 and TRBJ2-4, with 7 bases matching TRBD1. With V trimmed by 5 bases and J by 9 bases, 7 bases remained unmatched. The CDR3 has 13 residues. Germline CDR1 and CDR2: MNHNS and SASEGT. The CDR3 loop reads CASSTPTGIIQYF. In DNA, the CDR3 is TGTGCCAGCAGTACTCCGACAGGGATCATTCAGTACTTC.

This chain joins TRBV30 and TRBJ1-6; the D gene is possibly TRBD1 (5 bases). This CDR3 has 15 residues. Trimming shortened V by 3 bases and J by 6 bases, and 15 bases separated the two germline ends. The germline V gene encodes CDR1 GTSNPN and CDR2 SVGIG (reference sequence). The chain's CDR3 is CAWRPMGRTNSPLHF. The CDR3 nucleotides are TGTGCCTGGAGGCCAATGGGACGGACTAATTCACCCCTCCACTTT.

This chain joins TRBV5-1 and TRBJ2-5; D unresolved. Germline V gene sequence: CDR1 SGHRS, CDR2 YFSETQ. The CDR3 is 15 amino acids. V lost 0 bases and J lost 4, with 13 bases in between. CDR3 protein: CASSLAENFGETQYF. The CDR3 DNA is TGCGCCAGCAGCTTGGCCGAGAATTTCGGAGAGACCCAGTACTTC.

The chain employs TRBV5-1 and TRBJ2-6, with 8 positions matching TRBD1. Germline V gives CDR1 SGHRS, CDR2 YFSETQ. The trim removed 4 bases at V and 5 bases at J, leaving 5 bases unmatched. The CDR3 spans 15 residues. CDR3 coding DNA: TGCGCCAGCAGCATTGGACAGGGCTGGGCCAACGTCCTGACTTTC. Encoded protein: CASSIGQGWANVLTF.

As to this clone: The germline gene is not matched at one end of the junction; a read error may be the cause. This chain links TRBV11-2 with TRBJ1-2; TRBD1 matches at 12 bases. Germline CDR1 reads SGHAT; CDR2 reads FQNNGV. This CDR3 comprises 18 residues. The CDR3: CASRLAGTGGGSGYGYTF. In DNA form, the CDR3 reads TGTGCCAGCAGATTAGCCGGGACAGGGGGCGGGTCGGGCTATGGCTACACCTTC.

This chain joins TRBV30 and TRBJ2-1; 9 nucleotides align to TRBD1. J was trimmed by 10 bases and V by 0 bases; bases with no gene match: 7. The CDR3 length is 14 residues. In germline, CDR1 is GTSNPN, CDR2 SVGIG (reference sequence). The CDR3 loop is CAWSVGGDRVEQFF. CDR3 bases: TGTGCCTGGAGTGTAGGAGGGGACAGGGTAGAGCAGTTCTTC.

The chain employs TRBV30 and TRBJ1-1; D ambiguous. CDR3 length: 10 residues. V dropped 4 bases and J dropped 6 bases, with 6 bases sitting between them. CDR1 is GTSNPN, CDR2 SVGIG, per germline (reference sequence). The CDR3 sequence is CAWKRSEAFF. The CDR3, as DNA: TGTGCCTGGAAAAGGTCTGAAGCTTTCTTT.

The J gene is TRBJ2-7, the V gene TRBV6-5; D is perhaps TRBD1 or TRBD2 (5 bases each). The V end lost 0 bases, the J end lost 6 bases, and 18 bases lay between the germline ends. Germline V gene sequence: CDR1 MNHEY, CDR2 SVGAGI. The CDR3 has 16 amino acids. The CDR3 DNA reads as TGTGCCAGCAGTTACTCGATGGCTAGTGGGACGGGCGAGCAGTACTTC. Protein product: CASSYSMASGTGEQYF.

This clone was found once. This sequence joins TRBV27 and TRBJ2-1, with 9 bases matching TRBD2. V dropped 0 bases and J dropped 4; count of bases not matched to a gene: 7. Germline V gives CDR1 MNHEY, CDR2 SMNVEV (reference sequence). The CDR3 runs to 17 residues. The CDR3: CASSLSISGRSYNEQFF. The CDR3 DNA sequence: TGTGCCAGCAGTTTATCCATAAGCGGGAGGTCTTACAATGAGCAGTTCTTC.

The V call is TRBV30, the J call TRBJ2-7; 8 bases match TRBD1. This CDR3 contains 14 residues. Germline CDR1 reads GTSNPN; CDR2 reads SVGIG (reference sequence). V lost 1 base to trimming and J lost 5 bases; unmatched junction nucleotides: 7. Here the CDR3 reads CAWSGGRGLDEQYF. The CDR3 bases are TGTGCCTGGAGTGGGGGCAGGGGGCTAGACGAGCAGTACTTC.

V gene TRBV7-6 combines with J gene TRBJ2-3; D unclear. Trimming took off 1 base at V and 4 bases at J, with 6 bases between the two ends. Germline V lookup: CDR1 SGHVS, CDR2 FNYEAQ. The CDR3 contains 13 residues. CDR3 sequence: CASSLGPADTQYF. DNA for the CDR3: TGTGCCAGCAGCTTAGGTCCAGCAGATACGCAGTATTTT. Full variable domain (outside the CDR3, taken from reference TRBV7-6 and TRBJ2-3): GAGVSQSPRYKVTKRGQDVALRCDPISGHVSLYWYRQALGQGPEFLTYFNYEAQQDKSGLPNDRFSAERPEGSISTLTIQRTEQRDSAMYRCASSLGPADTQYFGPGTRLTVL.

The chain employs TRBV6-1 and TRBJ1-1; D gene unclear. This CDR3 region has 13 residues. V was clipped by 2 bases and J by 5 bases, with 9 bases between them. CDR1 is MNHNS and CDR2 is SASEGT in the germline V gene. As DNA, the CDR3 is TGTGCCAGCAGTGAATGGGAATCGACTGAAGCTTTCTTT. Translated: CASSEWESTEAFF.